In its sample, the clone carrying this T cell receptor beta chain was seen a few times. Its antigen is not identified. The study ran its PCR with 60 Vbeta and 13 Jbeta primers. The protocol was immunoSEQ multiplex PCR, while the TCRdb copy is restricted to in-frame clones and leaves out a portion. The sample holds about 200,000 clones, around 77% seen once. The data derive from a study of cytomegalovirus exposure and HLA in healthy donors. Across the study: Earlier work reported 100 million or so unique TCR beta sequences from 150 million to 200 million T cells. Study-level results: Later on, an analysis tied roughly 17,000 TCR beta sequences to HLA alleles at 0.05 false discovery rate.

Germline CDR1 reads SGHNT; CDR2 reads YYREEE (reference sequence). Trimming cost V 7 bases and J 1 base; bases outside gene matches: 6. The CDR3 sequence is 14 residues long. As for the donors, each was a healthy bone marrow donor. The source of this sequence is a woman aged 25 to 39 in good health and CMV-seronegative. The sequencing input was PBMCs. This chain joins TRBV5-4 and TRBJ2-3; 7 bases match TRBD1. CDR3 nucleotides: TGTGCCAGCCACGAGGGGGCCGGCACAGATACGCAGTATTTT. It specifies CASHEGAGTDTQYF.